The T cell receptor beta chain described here comes from a study of cytomegalovirus exposure and HLA in healthy donors. At the level of the study: The 120 or so validation repertoires, a later analysis reported, used the same platform as the approximately 700 first-cohort repertoires.

With regard to this clone: Its specificity is unknown.

This CDR3 comprises 16 residues. Per germline, CDR1 MGHDK and CDR2 SYGVNS. V was clipped by 1 base and J by 4 bases; unmatched bases: 6. The data were produced by immunoSEQ multiplex PCR, yet TCRdb's version contains in-frame clones alone and is incomplete. The profile covers about 270,000 clones, with approximately 86% appearing a single time and less than 1.2% taken by the ten largest. General observations from the study: The tendency of first-cohort TCR clusters to co-occur in the 120 validation repertoires was identified by a subsequent analysis. In vitro checks showed that three CMV-associated chains really do target CMV antigens.

This chain uses TRBV25-1 with TRBJ2-1, with 8 bases matching TRBD1. The sequence came from a woman between 18 and 29 years old in good health and CMV-seronegative. Sample: PBMCs. The CDR3 is CASSELGTGVYNEQFF. The CDR3 nucleotides are TGTGCCAGCAGTGAATTGGGGACAGGAGTATACAATGAGCAGTTCTTC.